These 7 T cell receptor beta chains were sequenced from one sample in a study of response to subunit inactivated influenza vaccine. TCRdb used MiXCR to reprocess the RT-PCR reads, holding one entry per CDR3 protein. Of 500,000 to 600,000 distinct CDR3 sequences detected, approximately 7.6% appear once; the ten largest clones hold 13%. The sequenced sample was PBMCs from blood, obtained 23 months after vaccination. These receptors were taken from a man aged 45-69 years who received an inactivated influenza vaccine.

This clonotype was found many times. CDR3 sequence: CASSQDTSGYNEQFF. CDR3 DNA: TGTGCCAGCAGCCAAGACACTAGCGGGTACAATGAGCAGTTCTTC. The chain is built from TRBV4-2 and TRBJ2-1, with 9 bases fitting TRBD2. Unmatched junction bases numbered 1, after V lost 0 bases and J lost 4 bases. The CDR3 has 15 residues. In germline, CDR1 is LGHNA, CDR2 YNFKEQ.

This clonotype showed up many times. The V and J genes are TRBV18 and TRBJ2-3, with D possibly matching TRBD1 (5 bases). The CDR3 covers 17 residues. CDR1 and CDR2 (germline): KGHSH, LQKENI. Trimming stripped 3 bases from V and 1 base from J, with 17 bases between. DNA of the CDR3: TGTGCCAGCTCACCTGACAGAGGACAAAAGGGCACAGATACGCAGTATTTT. This translates into CASSPDRGQKGTDTQYF.

The chain links TRBV4-1 to TRBJ1-5; D call uncertain. Germline CDR1 is MGHRA and CDR2 is YSYEKL. The length of the CDR3 is 15 residues. V was trimmed by 0 bases and J by 1 base, leaving 7 bases between them. The DNA of the CDR3 is TGCGCCAGCAGCCAAGAGGTATTCAGCAATCAGCCCCAGCATTTT. Its translation: CASSQEVFSNQPQHF.

This clonotype was found a few times. J is TRBJ1-1 and V is TRBV5-1, with TRBD1 matching 7 bases. This CDR3 spans 14 amino acids. Per the germline V gene, CDR1 is SGHRS and CDR2 is YFSETQ. J lost 7 bases, V lost 4 bases, and 10 bases had no gene match. The CDR3 DNA reads as TGCGCCAGCAGCAGGGACAGTGCAATGGGTGAAGCTTTCTTT. Protein product: CASSRDSAMGEAFF.

This clonotype has just one count. The chain recombines TRBV7-3 with TRBJ2-1, with 8 nucleotides matching TRBD2. The J segment lost 4 bases and the V segment lost 5 bases, leaving 10 bases of the junction unmatched. This CDR3 is 16 amino acids long. Germline assignment: CDR1 SGHTA and CDR2 FQGTGA. The CDR3 loop is CASSPRGGDPYNEQFF. The CDR3 coding sequence is TGTGCCAGCAGCCCCCGGGGGGGGGACCCTTACAATGAGCAGTTCTTC.

This clonotype appeared a few times. The rearrangement joins TRBV12-3 or TRBV12-4 to TRBJ2-3; 10 nucleotides match TRBD1. The CDR3 runs 15 residues. The J segment lost 6 bases and the V segment lost 5 bases, leaving 8 bases of the junction unmatched. This CDR3 reads CASSRDRGPWDTQYF. In nucleotides, the CDR3 is TGTGCCAGCAGTCGCGACAGGGGGCCTTGGGATACGCAGTATTTT.

This sequence joins TRBV7-9 and TRBJ1-1; 8 bases match TRBD1. J lost 1 base, V lost 7 bases, and 5 bases had no gene match. The CDR3 is 14 residues long. From germline, CDR1 is SEHNR and CDR2 FQNEAQ (reference sequence). CDR3 region: CASKDRGGNTEAFF. The CDR3 coding sequence is TGTGCCAGCAAAGACAGGGGCGGGAACACTGAAGCTTTCTTT.